These 7 T cell receptor beta chains were all obtained from the same sample, sequenced in a study of blood T cell repertoires in COVID-19. The assay was immunoSEQ multiplex PCR, and TCRdb's table has in-frame clones only and misses some. Among some 150,000 clones listed, roughly 80% were seen once. Sequencing was done on a sample of PBMCs or T cells enriched from blood (not recorded which). These TCRs come from a woman between 50 and 59 years old who had recovered from COVID-19.

This sequence joins TRBV12-3 or TRBV12-4 and TRBJ1-1; 7 positions match TRBD1. The CDR3 is 13 residues long. J was trimmed by 4 bases and V by 5 bases; bases with no gene match: 4. This CDR3 is CASSPGGGTEAFF. The CDR3 nucleotides read TGTGCCAGCAGTCCAGGGGGTGGCACTGAAGCTTTCTTT.

This sequence joins TRBV10-3 and TRBJ1-2; D gene uncertain. The CDR3 runs 13 residues. CDR1 ENHRY and CDR2 SYGVKD come from the germline V gene. V lost 3 bases to trimming and J lost 4 bases, with 9 bases between them. DNA of the CDR3: TGTGCCATCAGTGATTCGGTTATCTATGGCTACACCTTC. Translation: CAISDSVIYGYTF.

The chain combines TRBV9 with TRBJ1-1; D uncertain. The V end was cut by 6 bases, the J end by 5 bases, with 17 bases between. Germline-derived CDR1 and CDR2 are SGDLS and YYNGEE. The CDR3 is made up of 14 amino acids. This chain's CDR3 is CASNPAATGTEAFF. CDR3 nucleotides: TGTGCCAGCAACCCCGCGGCCACGGGGACTGAAGCTTTCTTT.

The chain recombines TRBV5-4 with TRBJ2-1; maybe TRBD1 (6 bases). The CDR3 runs 11 residues. The germline CDR1 and CDR2 sequences are SGHNT and YYREEE (reference sequence). Deletions cut 7 bases from V and 9 bases from J, with 11 bases between. The CDR3 protein is CASEGVGEQFF. The CDR3 nucleotides read TGTGCCAGCGAGGGGGTGGGTGAGCAGTTCTTC.

This clone was counted many times. This chain uses TRBV5-1 with TRBJ2-5; D possibly corresponds to TRBD2 (7 bases). The CDR3 sequence is 16 residues long. Between the trimmed V and J ends, which lost 0 bases and 1 base, there was a span of 13 bases. CDR1 and CDR2 from the germline V gene are SGHRS and YFSETQ. CDR3 sequence (DNA): TGCGCCAGCAGCTTGGCCGCGGGGGCCGTCCAAGAGACCCAGTACTTC. Amino acids: CASSLAAGAVQETQYF. Using reference TRBV5-1 and TRBJ2-5 for the parts outside the CDR3, the full variable domain is KAGVTQTPRYLIKTRGQQVTLSCSPISGHRSVSWYQQTPGQGLQFLFEYFSETQRNKGNFPGRFSGRQFSNSRSEMNVSTLELGDSALYLCASSLAAGAVQETQYFGPGTRLLVL.

V gene TRBV5-6 combines with J gene TRBJ2-1; TRBD2 matches at 14 bases. Germline V lookup: CDR1 SGHDT, CDR2 YYEEEE. This CDR3 has 19 residues. Germline trimming cut 4 bases from V and 1 base from J; bases unmatched to any gene: 10. The DNA of the CDR3 is TGTGCCAGCAGCCACGGACTAGCGGGGGGCACGACGTCCTACAATGAGCAGTTCTTC. It encodes CASSHGLAGGTTSYNEQFF.

This chain connects TRBV2 to TRBJ2-3; 7 bases match TRBD2. Trimming removed 8 bases from V and 0 bases from J; junction bases left unmatched: 2. The CDR3 has 13 amino acids. Germline CDR1 and CDR2: SNHLY and FYNNEI. Here the CDR3 reads CASLRESTDTQYF. Written as DNA, the CDR3 is TGTGCCAGCCTGCGGGAGAGCACAGATACGCAGTATTTT. The full variable domain, its missing parts supplied by reference TRBV2 and TRBJ2-3, is EPEVTQTPSHQVTQMGQEVILRCVPISNHLYFYWYRQILGQKVEFLVSFYNNEISEKSEIFDDQFSVERPDGSNFTLKIRSTKLEDSAMYFCASLRESTDTQYFGPGTRLTVL.